Shown below are 26 T cell receptor beta chains from a single sample sequenced in a study of T cell responses to AZD1222 COVID-19 vaccine. Sequencing was performed with immunoSEQ multiplex PCR; in TCRdb, only in-frame clones are kept and a portion is missing. This sample has more than 150,000 clones, with approximately 89% found just once. The sample in question was peripheral blood, obtained 28 days after the second AZD1222 dose. These receptors were collected from an adult who received the AZD1222 COVID-19 vaccine.

The chain carries TRBV7-9 and TRBJ2-3, with a weak D call TRBD2 (6 bases). Looked up from germline, CDR1 is SEHNR and CDR2 is FQNEAQ (reference sequence). Trimming left V 5 bases short and J 1 base short, with 10 bases between. The CDR3 spans 14 residues. The CDR3 DNA sequence: TGTGCCAGCAGCCCGACTAGGCGCACAGATACGCAGTATTTT. Its protein is CASSPTRRTDTQYF. The complete variable domain, with remaining parts taken from reference TRBV7-9 and TRBJ2-3, reads DTGVSQNPRHKITKRGQNVTFRCDPISEHNRLYWYRQTLGQGPEFLTYFQNEAQLEKSRLLSDRFSAERPKGSFSTLEIQRTEQGDSAMYLCASSPTRRTDTQYFGPGTRLTVL.

This clone was seen just once. The gene calls are TRBV5-6 and TRBJ1-5; D uncertain. The CDR3 sequence is 14 residues long. V was trimmed by 1 base and J by 2 bases, leaving 7 bases between them. Germline CDR1 and CDR2: SGHDT and YYEEEE. For the CDR3, the DNA is TGTGCCAGCAGCTTGCGTCTGGGCAATCAGCCCCAGCATTTT. Its protein is CASSLRLGNQPQHF.

This chain connects TRBV7-2 to TRBJ2-3; 13 bases agree with TRBD2. Germline V gives CDR1 SGHTA, CDR2 FQGNSA. V was pared by 4 bases and J by 2 bases, with 3 bases of the junction left unmatched. The CDR3 is made up of 16 amino acids. The CDR3, as DNA: TGTGCCAGCAGCTGGGGGACTAGCGGGGCCACAGATACGCAGTATTTT. Translating gives CASSWGTSGATDTQYF.

V usage is TRBV10-3 and J usage is TRBJ2-7; TRBD2 aligns across 12 bases. The CDR3 spans 20 residues. Trimming cost V 0 bases and J 3 bases; bases outside gene matches: 15. Germline V gene data show CDR1 as ENHRY and CDR2 as SYGVKD. CDR3: CAISESILETSGRRGYEQYF. The CDR3 DNA reads TGTGCCATCAGTGAGTCAATATTGGAGACTAGCGGGAGAAGGGGCTACGAGCAGTACTTC.

This clone was counted between two and nine times. Within the sample, other DNA sequences also encode this same CDR3. The rearrangement links TRBV28 to TRBJ1-4; D is perhaps TRBD1 (5 bases). Germline CDR1 reads MDHEN; CDR2 reads SYDVKM. The length of the CDR3 is 13 residues. Trimming left V 2 bases short and J 4 bases short, with 5 bases between. CDR3 in amino acids: CASSLRGNEKLFF. Written as DNA, the CDR3 is TGTGCCAGCAGTTTAAGGGGTAATGAAAAACTGTTTTTT. The full variable domain, with the rest looked up from reference TRBV28 and TRBJ1-4, is DVKVTQSSRYLVKRTGEKVFLECVQDMDHENMFWYRQDPGLGLRLIYFSYDVKMKEKGDIPEGYSVSREKKERFSLILESASTNQTSMYLCASSLRGNEKLFFGSGTQLSVL.

This clone appeared once. The genes are TRBV2 and TRBJ2-7, with unresolved D. Germline V gene sequence: CDR1 SNHLY, CDR2 FYNNEI. The CDR3 loop spans 14 amino acids. Trimming pared 3 bases from V and 0 bases from J, leaving 9 bases between. The DNA of the CDR3 is TGTGCCAGCAGTGAGTTTGCGCGCTCCTACGAGCAGTACTTC. It specifies CASSEFARSYEQYF.

This rearrangement joins TRBV10-3 to TRBJ1-4; 9 bases align to TRBD1. The V and J ends lost 3 bases and 5 bases, in that order; junction bases with no gene match: 1. The CDR3 covers 14 residues. The germline gives CDR1 ENHRY, CDR2 SYGVKD. In nucleotides, the CDR3 is TGTGCCATCAGTGACGGGACAGGGAATGAAAAACTGTTTTTT. Its protein product is CAISDGTGNEKLFF.

A word on this clone: Other nucleotide sequences from this sample produce the same CDR3. The chain has TRBV9 and TRBJ2-7; 10 bases are a match to TRBD2. CDR3 length: 15 amino acids. V gave up 0 bases and J gave up 2 bases; unmatched junction bases: 2. The germline V gene encodes CDR1 SGDLS and CDR2 YYNGEE. Here the CDR3 reads CASSVGLAGAYEQYF. CDR3 coding DNA: TGTGCCAGCAGCGTAGGTCTAGCGGGGGCCTACGAGCAGTACTTC.

The CDR3 loop reads CASNQIDKDGYTF. The DNA of the CDR3 is TGTGCCAGCAACCAGATAGATAAGGATGGCTACACCTTC. V gene TRBV7-9 combines with J gene TRBJ1-2, with no clear D. This CDR3 has 13 amino acids. Germline V gives CDR1 SEHNR, CDR2 FQNEAQ (reference sequence). Trimming took off 7 bases at V and 6 bases at J, with 15 bases between the two ends.

The chain has TRBV30 and TRBJ1-5, with a possible D match to TRBD1 (5 bases). The germline V gene has CDR1 GTSNPN and CDR2 SVGIG (reference sequence). V gave up 2 bases and J gave up 2 bases, with 13 bases separating them. This CDR3 is 15 amino acids long. The CDR3 loop is CAWSSGVAGNQPQHF. CDR3 sequence (DNA): TGTGCCTGGAGTTCGGGGGTCGCGGGCAATCAGCCCCAGCATTTT.

CDR3 nucleotides: TGTGCCAGCAGCCTTAGCTACACCGGGGAGCTGTTTTTT. Its protein is CASSLSYTGELFF. The V call is TRBV9, the J call TRBJ2-2; D ambiguous. This CDR3 is 13 amino acids long. Per germline, CDR1 SGDLS and CDR2 YYNGEE. Trimming removed 4 bases at V and 3 bases at J, with 7 bases between.

The rearrangement links TRBV30 to TRBJ1-4; D uncertain. The germline V and J ends were trimmed by 4 bases and 8 bases, with 8 bases remaining between them. CDR1 and CDR2 (germline): GTSNPN, SVGIG (reference sequence). The CDR3 covers 11 residues. CDR3 nucleotide sequence: TGTGCCTGGAAGATGGGAGAAAAACTGTTTTTT. Amino acids: CAWKMGEKLFF.

The V gene is TRBV6-5, the J gene TRBJ1-3; D uncertain. Trimming took 7 bases from V and 0 from J, leaving 10 bases between them. This CDR3 is built from 14 residues. Per the germline V gene, CDR1 is MNHEY and CDR2 is SVGAGI. This CDR3 is CASKNSYSGNTIYF. The CDR3 DNA reads as TGTGCCAGCAAGAACAGCTACTCTGGAAACACCATATATTTT.

This rearrangement joins TRBV7-2 to TRBJ2-2; a possible D gene is TRBD2 (5 bases). CDR1 is SGHTA, CDR2 FQGNSA, per germline. The CDR3 runs 16 residues. V was shortened by 1 base and J by 2 bases, with 11 bases between the two germline ends. The DNA for the CDR3 is TGTGCCAGCAGCTTAGTAGTTCGGACTAACACCGGGGAGCTGTTTTTT. Residues: CASSLVVRTNTGELFF.

This rearrangement joins TRBV7-9 to TRBJ2-1; 13 bases align to TRBD2. This CDR3 has 16 residues. Germline V lookup: CDR1 SEHNR, CDR2 FQNEAQ (reference sequence). J was trimmed by 6 bases and V by 4 bases; bases with no gene match: 6. The CDR3, as DNA: TGTGCCAGCAGCTCCAGACTAGCGGGAGGTCCCAATGAGCAGTTCTTC. This encodes CASSSRLAGGPNEQFF.

The chain joins TRBV30 to TRBJ1-4; D may be TRBD1 (6 bases). There are 14 residues in the CDR3. The germline V and J ends were trimmed by 3 bases and 7 bases, with 15 bases remaining between them. Germline V gives CDR1 GTSNPN, CDR2 SVGIG (reference sequence). The CDR3 nucleotides read TGTGCCTGGAGGGGGGACACGGCCGGTGAAAAACTGTTTTTT. Translating it yields CAWRGDTAGEKLFF.

The chain recombines TRBV2 with TRBJ1-2, with D unclear. This CDR3 has 16 residues. V was cut by 9 bases and J by 8 bases, with 28 bases left in between. The V gene's germline CDR1 is SNHLY and CDR2 FYNNEI. The CDR3 protein is CARQPTPLWVIGGYTF. The CDR3, as DNA: TGTGCCAGACAACCTACACCCCTTTGGGTTATCGGCGGCTACACCTTC.

The rearrangement joins TRBV24-1 to TRBJ2-3; the match to TRBD2 covers 7 bases. This CDR3 region has 15 residues. Unmatched junction bases numbered 10, after V lost 7 bases and J lost 4 bases. The germline V gene has CDR1 KGHDR and CDR2 SFDVKD. CDR3 in amino acids: CATSGTNPSPDTQYF. The CDR3 bases are TGTGCCACCAGCGGGACTAACCCGTCGCCAGATACGCAGTATTTT.

This chain uses TRBV5-8 with TRBJ2-7, with 9 bases matching TRBD1. This CDR3 is built from 15 residues. Per germline, CDR1 SGHTS and CDR2 YDEGEE. The V and J ends lost 4 bases and 1 base, in that order; junction bases with no gene match: 6. CDR3 nucleotides: TGTGCCAGCAGCCCGGGACAGGGCCTATCCTACGAGCAGTACTTC. Amino acids: CASSPGQGLSYEQYF.

The gene calls are TRBV6-7 and TRBJ2-7; D not resolved. TRBV6-7 falls under the ORF class, with uncertain function. The CDR3 is made up of 11 amino acids. V shed 6 bases and J shed 5 bases, with 8 bases lying between them. As DNA, the CDR3 is TGTGCCAGCAGCCCATCAGACGAGCAGTACTTC. Protein product: CASSPSDEQYF.

This rearrangement joins TRBV7-9 to TRBJ2-1; TRBD2 matches 12 bases. This CDR3 region has 14 residues. Per germline, CDR1 SEHNR and CDR2 FQNEAQ (reference sequence). Germline trimming cut 11 bases from V and 4 bases from J; bases unmatched to any gene: 6. The CDR3 coding sequence is TGTGCCGTGGACGGACTAGCGGGGTACAATGAGCAGTTCTTC. Translated, it gives CAVDGLAGYNEQFF.

The chain couples TRBV6-5 to TRBJ1-3; D is perhaps TRBD1 (5 bases). Germline V gene lookup returns CDR1 MNHEY and CDR2 SVGAGI. V was clipped by 4 bases and J by 9 bases, with 16 bases between them. The CDR3 length is 14 residues. For the CDR3, the DNA is TGTGCCAGCAGTTCCGTCGGGCTGAGGGGCACCATATATTTT. This encodes CASSSVGLRGTIYF.

The chain joins TRBV4-3 to TRBJ1-4, with 7 bases matching TRBD1. This CDR3 spans 15 amino acids. Germline V CDR1 and CDR2: LGHNA, YSLEER. The V and J ends lost 1 base and 4 bases, in that order; junction bases with no gene match: 3. The CDR3 is CASSQGTGLNEKLFF. In DNA form, the CDR3 reads TGCGCCAGCAGCCAAGGGACAGGACTTAATGAAAAACTGTTTTTT.

This chain links TRBV6-5 with TRBJ2-7; 7 nucleotides match TRBD2. Per the germline V gene, CDR1 is MNHEY and CDR2 is SVGAGI. Unmatched junction bases numbered 7, after V lost 6 bases and J lost 5 bases. There are 13 residues in the CDR3. CDR3 nucleotide sequence: TGTGCCAGCAGCCCCGGGAGGTTCCACGAGCAGTACTTC. Its protein is CASSPGRFHEQYF.

J is TRBJ1-1 and V is TRBV5-1, with no clear D. Trimming shortened V by 3 bases and J by 10 bases, and 19 bases separated the two germline ends. The CDR3 covers 14 residues. The germline CDR1 and CDR2 sequences are SGHRS and YFSETQ. For the CDR3, the DNA is TGCGCCAGCAGCTCCCTGACCTCCCGTGGTGGAGCTTTCTTT. Translating gives CASSSLTSRGGAFF.

This clone was seen a single time. The chain couples TRBV9 to TRBJ2-1; no firm D call. V gave up 0 bases and J gave up 4 bases, with 11 bases separating them. The CDR3 loop spans 15 amino acids. Germline-derived CDR1 and CDR2 are SGDLS and YYNGEE. In DNA, the CDR3 is TGTGCCAGCAGCGTAGAGGGTCAGTCATACAATGAGCAGTTCTTC. Its translation: CASSVEGQSYNEQFF.